This T cell receptor beta chain appears in the sequencing data of a study of vaccination and CD4 T cells after COVID-19. Note on this clonotype: The antigen is unknown.

Treatment denoted: roughly ten-day PBMC culture with coronavirus spike peptide pools or control peptides (ViraFEST assay). Each well held around 2 million PBMCs in IL-2 (about 10 IU/ml) medium with 10 ug/ml peptide pools. Cultured CD4+ T cells had their DNA profiled by the Oncomine TCR Beta short-read assay. TCRdb re-derived calls from the PCR reads in MiXCR, one entry per CDR3 protein. The sample has about 4,500 distinct CDR3 sequences; under 50% are singletons. V lost 0 bases and J lost 0; bases outside the gene matches: 7. The CDR3 covers 18 residues. The chain joins TRBV5-3 to TRBJ2-5; 11 bases agree with TRBD2. TRBV5-3 is noted as an ORF with a role that remains uncertain. Material for sequencing was CD4+ T cells from blood, cultured in vitro. This clonotype originated in a human donor who had recovered from COVID-19. The CDR3 reads CARSLVLAGGPHQETQYF. The CDR3 DNA is TGTGCCAGAAGCTTGGTGTTAGCGGGAGGGCCCCACCAAGAGACCCAGTACTTC.